A single sample gave rise to the 7 T cell receptor beta chains below, sequenced in a study of shared clonotypes between healthy human individuals. The data were produced by immunoSEQ multiplex PCR, yet TCRdb's version contains in-frame clones alone and is incomplete. In the table there are around 2.5 million clones, over 85% of which are singletons. Material: naive CD4+ T cells from PBMCs. Subset of the sample: CD45RA+ positively selected. All receptors derive from a man younger than 35 in good health. Some clones in this sample may be carry-over from other donors' samples.

The chain uses TRBV7-9 and TRBJ1-1; TRBD1 matches at 10 bases. Germline V gives CDR1 SEHNR, CDR2 FQNEAQ (reference sequence). The V segment lost 6 bases and the J segment 5 bases; nucleotides outside the gene matches: 9. CDR3 length: 15 amino acids. Written as DNA, the CDR3 is TGTGCCAGCAGTTACTCCGGGACAGGGGTTACTGAAGCTTTCTTT. Its translation: CASSYSGTGVTEAFF. Full variable domain (remainder filled in from reference TRBV7-9 and TRBJ1-1): DTGVSQNPRHKITKRGQNVTFRCDPISEHNRLYWYRQTLGQGPEFLTYFQNEAQLEKSRLLSDRFSAERPKGSFSTLEIQRTEQGDSAMYLCASSYSGTGVTEAFFGQGTRLTVV.

This clone showed up just once. As DNA, the CDR3 is TGTGCCAGCAGTGAACCACGAGATCAGCCCCAGCATTTT. This encodes CASSEPRDQPQHF. The chain has TRBV6-1 and TRBJ1-5; D gene uncertain. The CDR3 length is 13 residues. CDR1 and CDR2 (germline): MNHNS, SASEGT. V was shortened by 2 bases and J by 5 bases, with 7 bases between the two germline ends.

The CDR3 region has the DNA TGTGCCTGGAGTTCGGAATACACTGAAGCTTTCTTT. Its translation is CAWSSEYTEAFF. J is TRBJ1-1 and V is TRBV30; D not resolved. CDR1 and CDR2 from the germline V gene are GTSNPN and SVGIG (reference sequence). The CDR3 runs 12 residues. Between the trimmed V and J ends, which lost 2 bases and 3 bases, there was a span of 7 bases.

The rearrangement joins TRBV15 to TRBJ2-3, with TRBD2 identical over 7 bases. The CDR3 totals 15 residues. From germline, CDR1 is LNHNV and CDR2 YYDKDF (reference sequence). V shed 0 bases, J shed 6 bases, and the junction held 6 bases outside the gene matches. The CDR3 coding sequence is TGTGCCACCAGCAGAGATGGTGCGGGAGCCGATACGCAGTATTTT. Protein product: CATSRDGAGADTQYF.

This chain connects TRBV7-6 to TRBJ1-5; D ambiguous. Germline values: CDR1 SGHVS, CDR2 FNYEAQ. The CDR3 has 16 residues. V was pared by 1 base and J by 3 bases, with 13 bases between. CDR3 residues: CASSLEARANNQPQHF. The CDR3 bases are TGTGCCAGCAGCTTAGAGGCCCGGGCTAACAATCAGCCCCAGCATTTT.

This CDR3 is CASSPQGGYYGYTF. CDR3 DNA: TGCGCCAGCAGCCCCCAGGGGGGATACTATGGCTACACCTTC. This sequence joins TRBV5-1 and TRBJ1-2; 7 nucleotides align to TRBD1. J gave up 3 bases and V 4 bases, and 6 bases lay outside the gene matches. Germline CDR1 is SGHRS and CDR2 is YFSETQ. The CDR3 has 14 residues.

This clone came up a few times. The chain links TRBV7-8 to TRBJ1-2; unclear D gene. Trimming left V 5 bases short and J 8 bases short, with 15 bases between. The CDR3 contains 13 residues. From germline, CDR1 is SGHVS and CDR2 FQNEAQ. This chain's CDR3 is CASSLLVVGGYTF. The DNA for the CDR3 is TGTGCCAGCAGCCTACTGGTAGTCGGGGGCTACACCTTC.